This T cell receptor beta chain was recovered during a study of cytomegalovirus exposure and HLA in healthy donors. With 60 Vbeta and 13 Jbeta primers, the PCR was carried out. The protocol was immunoSEQ multiplex PCR, while the TCRdb copy is restricted to in-frame clones and leaves out a portion. The sample shows fewer than 350,000 clones, around nine tenths of them seen only once. Study-wide results and limits: Sequencing likely caused a cluster of highly shared sequence variants. The authors later found TCR association rates varying by HLA locus, with DRB1 most and HLA-C fewest. What TCR beta sequences reportedly achieved was accurate prediction of HLA-A and HLA-B alleles in most subjects.

This CDR3 is built from 16 residues. The ends lost 0 bases at V and 1 base at J; junction bases unmatched: 3. Per germline, CDR1 SGHDT and CDR2 YYEEEE. This clone appeared a single time. Its antigen is unknown. The material sequenced was PBMCs. The TCR originated in a woman under 30 in good health and CMV-seronegative. The chain is built from TRBV5-6 and TRBJ1-2, with TRBD1 matching 10 bases. The CDR3: CASSLGGQGNNYGYTF. The CDR3 nucleotides read TGTGCCAGCAGCTTGGGGGGACAGGGGAATAACTATGGCTACACCTTC.